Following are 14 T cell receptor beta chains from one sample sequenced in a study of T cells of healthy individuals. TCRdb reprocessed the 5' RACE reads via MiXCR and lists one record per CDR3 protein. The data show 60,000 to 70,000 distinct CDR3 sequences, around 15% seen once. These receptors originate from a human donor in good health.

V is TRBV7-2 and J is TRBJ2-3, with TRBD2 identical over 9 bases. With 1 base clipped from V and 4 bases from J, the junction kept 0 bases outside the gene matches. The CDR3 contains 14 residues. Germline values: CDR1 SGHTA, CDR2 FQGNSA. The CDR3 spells CASSLGLAADTQYF. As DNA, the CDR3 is TGTGCCAGCAGCTTAGGACTAGCGGCAGATACGCAGTATTTT.

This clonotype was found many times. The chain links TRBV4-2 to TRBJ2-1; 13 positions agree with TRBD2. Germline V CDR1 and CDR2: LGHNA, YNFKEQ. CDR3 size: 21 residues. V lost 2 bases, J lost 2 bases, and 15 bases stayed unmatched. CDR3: CASSQPSLGLAGDRPYNEQFF. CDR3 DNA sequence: TGTGCCAGCAGCCAACCATCACTCGGACTAGCGGGAGATAGACCCTACAATGAGCAGTTCTTC.

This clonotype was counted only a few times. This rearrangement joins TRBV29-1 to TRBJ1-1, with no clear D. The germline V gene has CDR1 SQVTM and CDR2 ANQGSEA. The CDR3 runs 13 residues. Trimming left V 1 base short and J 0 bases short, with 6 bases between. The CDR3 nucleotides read TGCAGCGTTGAAGGGCAGATGAACACTGAAGCTTTCTTT. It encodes CSVEGQMNTEAFF.

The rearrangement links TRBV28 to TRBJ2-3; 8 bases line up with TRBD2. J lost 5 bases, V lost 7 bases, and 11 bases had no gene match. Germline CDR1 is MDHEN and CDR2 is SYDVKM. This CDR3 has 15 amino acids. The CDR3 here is CASMLRGAGIDTQYF. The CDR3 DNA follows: TGTGCCAGCATGTTGCGGGGGGCCGGGATAGATACGCAGTATTTT. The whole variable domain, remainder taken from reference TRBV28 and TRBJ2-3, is DVKVTQSSRYLVKRTGEKVFLECVQDMDHENMFWYRQDPGLGLRLIYFSYDVKMKEKGDIPEGYSVSREKKERFSLILESASTNQTSMYLCASMLRGAGIDTQYFGPGTRLTVL.

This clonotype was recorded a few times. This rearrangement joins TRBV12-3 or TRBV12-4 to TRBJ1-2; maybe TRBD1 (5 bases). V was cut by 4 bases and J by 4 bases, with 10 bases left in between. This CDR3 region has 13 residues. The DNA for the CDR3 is TGTGCCAGCAGTTGGGACGGTATCTATGGCTACACCTTC. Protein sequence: CASSWDGIYGYTF.

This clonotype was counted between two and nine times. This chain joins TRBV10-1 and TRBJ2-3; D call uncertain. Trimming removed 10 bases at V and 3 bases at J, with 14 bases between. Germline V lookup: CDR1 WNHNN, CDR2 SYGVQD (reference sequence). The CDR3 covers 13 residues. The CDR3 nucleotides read TGCGCCACAAGAGAGGTGTCGACAGATACGCAGTATTTT. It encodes CATREVSTDTQYF.

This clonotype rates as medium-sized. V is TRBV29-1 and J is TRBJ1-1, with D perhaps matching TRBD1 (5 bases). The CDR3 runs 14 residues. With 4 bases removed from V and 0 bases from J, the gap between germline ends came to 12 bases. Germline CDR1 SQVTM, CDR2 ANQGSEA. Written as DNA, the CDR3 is TGCAGCGTTGCCGGGACCACAATGAACACTGAAGCTTTCTTT. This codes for CSVAGTTMNTEAFF.

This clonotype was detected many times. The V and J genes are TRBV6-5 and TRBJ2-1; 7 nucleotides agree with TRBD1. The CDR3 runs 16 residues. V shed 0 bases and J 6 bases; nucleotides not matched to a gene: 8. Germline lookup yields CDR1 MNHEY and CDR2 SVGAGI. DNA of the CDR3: TGTGCCAGCAGTTACTCTTTCCCGAGACAGGGCAATGAGCAGTTCTTC. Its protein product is CASSYSFPRQGNEQFF.

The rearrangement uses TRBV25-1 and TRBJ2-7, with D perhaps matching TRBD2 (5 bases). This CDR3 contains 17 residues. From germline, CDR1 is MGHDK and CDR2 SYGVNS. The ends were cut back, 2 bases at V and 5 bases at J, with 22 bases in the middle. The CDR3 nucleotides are TGTGCCAGCAGTGAAACGGTCCCCCGGCCCCGGGAAGACGAGCAGTACTTC. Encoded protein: CASSETVPRPREDEQYF.

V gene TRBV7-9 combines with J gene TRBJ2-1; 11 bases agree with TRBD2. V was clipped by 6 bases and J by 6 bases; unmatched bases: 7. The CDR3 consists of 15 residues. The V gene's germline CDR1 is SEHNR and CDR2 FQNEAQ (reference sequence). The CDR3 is CASRDTSGRGNEQFF. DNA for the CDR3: TGTGCCAGCAGGGACACTAGCGGGAGAGGCAATGAGCAGTTCTTC.

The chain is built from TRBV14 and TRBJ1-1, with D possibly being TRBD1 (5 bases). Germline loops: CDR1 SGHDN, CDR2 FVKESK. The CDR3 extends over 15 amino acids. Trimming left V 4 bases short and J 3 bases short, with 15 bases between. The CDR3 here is CASSLGLLGDTEAFF. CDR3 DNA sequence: TGTGCCAGCAGCCTGGGACTCCTGGGAGACACTGAAGCTTTCTTT.

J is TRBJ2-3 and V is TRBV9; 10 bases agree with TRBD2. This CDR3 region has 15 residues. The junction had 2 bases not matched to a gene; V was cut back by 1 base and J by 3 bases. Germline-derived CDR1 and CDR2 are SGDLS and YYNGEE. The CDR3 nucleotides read TGTGCCAGCAGCGTAACAGCGGGGGGGACAGATACGCAGTATTTT. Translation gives CASSVTAGGTDTQYF.

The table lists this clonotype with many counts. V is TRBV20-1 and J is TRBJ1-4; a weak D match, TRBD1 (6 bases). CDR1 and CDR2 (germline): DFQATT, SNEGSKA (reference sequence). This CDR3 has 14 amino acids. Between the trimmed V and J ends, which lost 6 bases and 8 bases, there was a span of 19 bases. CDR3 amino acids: CSAPIGGAREKLFF. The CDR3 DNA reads TGCAGTGCCCCTATCGGGGGGGCAAGAGAAAAACTGTTTTTT.

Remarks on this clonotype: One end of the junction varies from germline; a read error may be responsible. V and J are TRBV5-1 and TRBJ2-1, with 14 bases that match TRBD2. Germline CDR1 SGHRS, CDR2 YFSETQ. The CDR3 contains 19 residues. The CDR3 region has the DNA TGCGCCGGCAGCCCGAAGGGACTAGCGGGGGTTAACTCCTACAATGAGCAGTTCTTC. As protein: CAGSPKGLAGVNSYNEQFF.